Listed below are T cell receptor beta chains from one sample, sequenced in a study of T cell responses to AZD1222 COVID-19 vaccine. Sequencing was performed with immunoSEQ multiplex PCR; in TCRdb, only in-frame clones are kept and a portion is missing. The profile shows 150,000 or so clones, 90% to 95% of them singletons. The sequences come from peripheral blood, collected on day 0 of AZD1222 vaccination. The receptors were gathered from an adult in good health. Each CDR3 is given with its conserved first and last residue. A clone size is listed for some rows: how often the clone was seen (once, few, many), or a class if it is expanded.

J | size | V | CDR3
TRBJ2-3 | NA | TRBV7-6 | CASSPQWSSGGPWGNTDTQYF
TRBJ2-3 | NA | TRBV9 | CASSVVTGRGTDTQYF
TRBJ1-3 | NA | TRBV7-9 | CASSLEEITIYF
TRBJ1-4 | NA | TRBV12-3/TRBV12-4 | CASSSGTDEKLFF
TRBJ1-1 | NA | TRBV5-1 | CASSSTGRTEAFF
TRBJ2-2 | few | TRBV3-1/TRBV3-2 | CASSPVPGQGGGTGELFF
TRBJ1-5 | NA | TRBV6-5 | CASRAQGTRQPQHF
TRBJ2-7 | NA | TRBV12-3/TRBV12-4 | CASSFVVYEQYF
TRBJ2-7 | NA | TRBV19 | CASSSQTGSSYEQYF
TRBJ2-1 | NA | TRBV27 | CASSFTSGDFYNEQFF